The 23 T cell receptor beta chains listed next were all sequenced from one sample in a study of cytomegalovirus exposure and HLA in healthy donors. The assay was immunoSEQ multiplex PCR, and TCRdb's table has in-frame clones only and misses some. The profile shows over 150,000 clones, around 83% of them singletons. The sample comprised PBMCs. The receptors were gathered from a human donor in good health.

This chain connects TRBV6-1 to TRBJ2-7; possibly TRBD2 for D (5 bases). This CDR3 comprises 15 residues. Germline CDR1 and CDR2: MNHNS and SASEGT. V dropped 2 bases and J dropped 1 base, with 12 bases sitting between them. For the CDR3, the DNA is TGTGCCAGCAGTGAATGGTCCGGGGAATCCTACGAGCAGTACTTC. This codes for CASSEWSGESYEQYF.

The chain joins TRBV15 to TRBJ1-1; tentatively, D is TRBD1 (5 bases). CDR3 length equals 15 residues. Germline lookup yields CDR1 LNHNV and CDR2 YYDKDF (reference sequence). The V end was cut by 0 bases, the J end by 5 bases, with 13 bases between. The CDR3 reads CATSRDYGAGTEAFF. In DNA, the CDR3 is TGTGCCACCAGCAGAGATTATGGGGCTGGTACTGAAGCTTTCTTT.

This clone was counted only a few times. DNA for the CDR3: TGTGCCAGTAGTCTCACTAGCGGGAGGAGGCTAGGTGAGCAGTTCTTC. Its protein product is CASSLTSGRRLGEQFF. This chain connects TRBV19 to TRBJ2-1, with 12 bases matching TRBD2. The CDR3 is made up of 16 amino acids. After removal of 5 bases from V and 9 bases from J, the junction contained 11 bases not matched to a gene. Germline V gene data show CDR1 as LNHDA and CDR2 as SQIVND (reference sequence).

The rearrangement uses TRBV2 and TRBJ2-5; no clear D. The CDR3 sequence is 14 residues long. Trimming stripped 2 bases from V and 5 bases from J, with 12 bases between. Germline lookup yields CDR1 SNHLY and CDR2 FYNNEI. CDR3 protein: CASSERSLKETQYF. CDR3 sequence (DNA): TGTGCCAGCAGTGAACGGTCACTAAAGGAGACCCAGTACTTC.

The rearrangement joins TRBV19 to TRBJ2-3, with 9 bases lining up with TRBD2. The CDR3 covers 13 residues. V lost 7 bases to trimming and J lost 12 bases; unmatched junction nucleotides: 11. Looked up from germline, CDR1 is LNHDA and CDR2 is SQIVND (reference sequence). CDR3 amino acids: CASMLREGPNQYF. CDR3 nucleotide sequence: TGTGCCAGTATGTTGCGGGAGGGCCCGAATCAGTATTTT.

This chain uses TRBV5-4 with TRBJ2-7, with 10 bases matching TRBD1. Germline V gives CDR1 SGHNT, CDR2 YYREEE (reference sequence). J gave up 4 bases and V 3 bases, and 7 bases lay outside the gene matches. The CDR3 consists of 15 residues. CDR3 region: CASSSGTGVGYEQYF. DNA of the CDR3: TGTGCCAGCAGCTCCGGGACAGGGGTGGGGTACGAGCAGTACTTC.

The count of this clone is one. The chain joins TRBV6-5 to TRBJ1-1, with a weak D call TRBD1 (5 bases). Germline V gives CDR1 MNHEY, CDR2 SVGAGI. The CDR3 runs to 15 residues. V was clipped by 4 bases and J by 1 base, with 13 bases between them. The CDR3 sequence is CASSSEGRGNTEAFF. CDR3 bases: TGTGCCAGCAGTTCCGAGGGGAGGGGGAACACTGAAGCTTTCTTT.

For the CDR3, the DNA is TGTGCCAGCAGTGGCAAGGACACCTTGGGGCGGCTGTTTTTT. Protein sequence: CASSGKDTLGRLFF. J is TRBJ1-4 and V is TRBV2; D possibly corresponds to TRBD1 (5 bases). CDR3 size: 14 residues. The V gene's germline CDR1 is SNHLY and CDR2 FYNNEI. Trimming removed 4 bases at V and 14 bases at J, with 20 bases between.

The V call is TRBV6-1, the J call TRBJ1-2, with D maybe TRBD1 (5 bases). Trimming pared 5 bases from V and 2 bases from J, leaving 12 bases between. The germline CDR1 and CDR2 sequences are MNHNS and SASEGT. The CDR3 contains 14 residues. The CDR3: CASSRTSANYGYTF. In DNA, the CDR3 is TGTGCCAGCAGTAGGACATCCGCAAACTATGGCTACACCTTC.

CDR3 sequence reads: CASSPDRRSAEAFF. CDR3 nucleotide sequence: TGTGCCAGCAGCCCCGACAGGCGGAGCGCTGAAGCTTTCTTT. The V gene is TRBV9, the J gene TRBJ1-1; D possibly corresponds to TRBD1 (6 bases). Germline V gene data show CDR1 as SGDLS and CDR2 as YYNGEE. The CDR3 length is 14 residues. V was shortened by 4 bases and J by 6 bases, with 16 bases between the two germline ends.

The gene calls are TRBV7-9 and TRBJ1-2; 9 bases map to TRBD1. The CDR3 sequence is 14 residues long. The J segment lost 3 bases and the V segment lost 5 bases, leaving 4 bases of the junction unmatched. The germline gives CDR1 SEHNR, CDR2 FQNEAQ (reference sequence). CDR3 DNA sequence: TGTGCCAGCAGCGCGGGACAGGGTGACTATGGCTACACCTTC. Translation gives CASSAGQGDYGYTF.

This chain connects TRBV6-5 to TRBJ2-5, with 8 bases that match TRBD2. CDR1 and CDR2 (germline): MNHEY, SVGAGI. Trimming at V came to 8 bases and at J to 2 bases, leaving 10 bases not matched to a gene. The CDR3 length is 15 residues. The DNA for the CDR3 is TGTGCCAGCGGGAAGATAGCGGGATTACAAGAGACCCAGTACTTC. It encodes CASGKIAGLQETQYF.

The rearrangement uses TRBV6-5 and TRBJ1-3; D is possibly TRBD1 (6 bases). The CDR3 contains 15 residues. The germline V and J ends were trimmed by 6 bases and 4 bases, with 16 bases remaining between them. The germline V gene encodes CDR1 MNHEY and CDR2 SVGAGI. The DNA for the CDR3 is TGTGCCAGCAGAATACAGGGAGGGAAAGGAAACACCATATATTTT. Translated, it gives CASRIQGGKGNTIYF.

This sequence joins TRBV27 and TRBJ2-1, with TRBD2 matching 10 bases. V was clipped by 2 bases and J by 5 bases; unmatched bases: 0. Germline CDR1 MNHEY, CDR2 SMNVEV (reference sequence). The CDR3 totals 14 residues. This CDR3 reads CASSLGLADNEQFF. The CDR3 DNA reads as TGTGCCAGCAGTTTAGGACTAGCGGACAATGAGCAGTTCTTC.

V gene TRBV5-1 combines with J gene TRBJ2-1, with 8 bases aligning to TRBD2. This CDR3 region has 17 residues. With V trimmed by 0 bases and J by 0 bases, 5 bases remained unmatched. Germline lookup yields CDR1 SGHRS and CDR2 YFSETQ. Written as DNA, the CDR3 is TGCGCCAGCAGCTTGGTGTCTAGCGGGTACTCCTACAATGAGCAGTTCTTC. It yields the protein CASSLVSSGYSYNEQFF.

The rearrangement joins TRBV19 to TRBJ2-2; perhaps TRBD1 as D (6 bases). With 7 bases removed from V and 1 base from J, the gap between germline ends came to 13 bases. Germline V CDR1 and CDR2: LNHDA, SQIVND (reference sequence). This CDR3 comprises 15 residues. CDR3 nucleotides: TGTGCCAGTAAATGGGACAACCTGAACACCGGGGAGCTGTTTTTT. Translation: CASKWDNLNTGELFF.

The V and J genes are TRBV6-5 and TRBJ1-2, with 8 bases lining up with TRBD1. The CDR3 is made up of 15 amino acids. Trimming cost V 6 bases and J 5 bases; bases outside gene matches: 11. Germline assignment: CDR1 MNHEY and CDR2 SVGAGI. CDR3 protein: CASRGGTGPLYGYTF. The DNA for the CDR3 is TGTGCCAGCAGGGGAGGGACAGGCCCTCTATATGGCTACACCTTC.

This chain joins TRBV4-2 and TRBJ2-1; TRBD2 aligns across 13 bases. Losses at the gene ends were 2 bases for V and 9 bases for J; bases not matched to a gene: 7. The CDR3 is 16 amino acids. The germline gives CDR1 LGHNA, CDR2 YNFKEQ. CDR3 in amino acids: CASSQITSGRAAEQFF. For the CDR3, the DNA is TGTGCCAGCAGCCAAATAACTAGCGGGAGGGCGGCTGAGCAGTTCTTC.

The CDR3 sequence: CASSFSSGASTDTQYF. The CDR3 coding sequence is TGTGCCAGCAGCTTTTCTAGCGGGGCCTCCACAGATACGCAGTATTTT. The V and J genes are TRBV11-3 and TRBJ2-3; 9 nucleotides align to TRBD2. The germline V gene has CDR1 SGHNT and CDR2 YENEEA. Trimming at V came to 3 bases and at J to 2 bases, leaving 6 bases not matched to a gene. The CDR3 loop spans 16 amino acids.

This clone was seen a handful of times. The chain employs TRBV9 and TRBJ1-6; 8 nucleotides agree with TRBD1. The germline V gene encodes CDR1 SGDLS and CDR2 YYNGEE. J was trimmed by 10 bases and V by 6 bases; bases with no gene match: 6. CDR3 size: 13 residues. The CDR3 reads CASNRQGSSPLHF. Here the CDR3 DNA reads TGTGCCAGCAACAGACAGGGGAGCTCACCCCTCCACTTT.

The rearrangement uses TRBV5-1 and TRBJ2-3; possible D gene TRBD2, 6 bases. The V gene lost 0 bases and the J gene lost 2 bases, with 16 bases spanning the gap. CDR1 and CDR2 (germline): SGHRS, YFSETQ. This CDR3 is 17 amino acids long. The chain's CDR3 is CASSLAVTSWFTDTQYF. CDR3 in DNA: TGCGCCAGCAGCTTGGCCGTGACTAGTTGGTTCACAGATACGCAGTATTTT. Complete variable domain (other parts from reference TRBV5-1 and TRBJ2-3): KAGVTQTPRYLIKTRGQQVTLSCSPISGHRSVSWYQQTPGQGLQFLFEYFSETQRNKGNFPGRFSGRQFSNSRSEMNVSTLELGDSALYLCASSLAVTSWFTDTQYFGPGTRLTVL.

CDR3 nucleotides: TGTGCCAGCAGCTTAGAGGGCAGGGACATGAACACTGAAGCTTTCTTT. It yields the protein CASSLEGRDMNTEAFF. The chain couples TRBV7-8 to TRBJ1-1; D may be TRBD1 (6 bases). This CDR3 has 16 amino acids. The V end was cut by 1 base, the J end by 0 bases, with 12 bases between. The germline gives CDR1 SGHVS, CDR2 FQNEAQ.

The genes are TRBV9 and TRBJ2-7, with a tentative D call TRBD2 (5 bases). V was pared by 1 base and J by 7 bases, with 18 bases between. This CDR3 has 15 residues. CDR1 SGDLS and CDR2 YYNGEE come from the germline V gene. The CDR3 loop reads CASSVNPGPSGEQYF. For the CDR3, the DNA is TGTGCCAGCAGCGTAAACCCCGGGCCGTCGGGGGAGCAGTACTTC.